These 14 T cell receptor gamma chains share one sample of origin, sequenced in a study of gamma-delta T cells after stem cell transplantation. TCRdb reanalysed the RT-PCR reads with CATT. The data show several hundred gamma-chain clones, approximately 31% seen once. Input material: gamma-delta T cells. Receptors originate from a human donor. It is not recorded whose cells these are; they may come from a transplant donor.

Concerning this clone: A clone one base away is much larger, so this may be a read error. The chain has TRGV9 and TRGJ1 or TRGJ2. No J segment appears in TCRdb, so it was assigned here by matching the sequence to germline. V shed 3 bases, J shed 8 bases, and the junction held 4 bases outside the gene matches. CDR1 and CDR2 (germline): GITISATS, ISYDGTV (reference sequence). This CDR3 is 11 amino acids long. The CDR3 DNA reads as TGTGCCTTGTGGGAGAATCATAAGAAACTCTTT. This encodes CALWENHKKLF.

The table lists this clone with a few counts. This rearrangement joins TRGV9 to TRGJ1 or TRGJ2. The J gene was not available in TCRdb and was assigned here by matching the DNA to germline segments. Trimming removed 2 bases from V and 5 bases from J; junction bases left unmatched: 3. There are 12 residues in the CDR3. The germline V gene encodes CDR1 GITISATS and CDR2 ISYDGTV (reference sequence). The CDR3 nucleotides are TGTGCCTTGTGGGAGGCCCATTATAAGAAACTCTTT. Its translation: CALWEAHYKKLF.

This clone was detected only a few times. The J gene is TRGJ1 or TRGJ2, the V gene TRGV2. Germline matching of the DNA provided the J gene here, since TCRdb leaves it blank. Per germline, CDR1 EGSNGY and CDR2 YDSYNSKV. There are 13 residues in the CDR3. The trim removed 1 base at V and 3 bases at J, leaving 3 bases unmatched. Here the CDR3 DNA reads TGTGCCACCTGGGACGGAGTTTATTATAAGAAACTCTTT. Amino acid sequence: CATWDGVYYKKLF.

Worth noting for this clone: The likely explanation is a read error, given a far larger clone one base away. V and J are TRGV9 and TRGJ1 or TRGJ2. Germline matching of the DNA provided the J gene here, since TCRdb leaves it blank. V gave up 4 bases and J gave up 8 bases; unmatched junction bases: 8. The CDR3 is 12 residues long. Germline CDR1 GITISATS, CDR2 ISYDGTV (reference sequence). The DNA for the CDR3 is TGTGCCTTGTGGGACCCGTATCATAAGAAACTCTTT. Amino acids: CALWDPYHKKLF.

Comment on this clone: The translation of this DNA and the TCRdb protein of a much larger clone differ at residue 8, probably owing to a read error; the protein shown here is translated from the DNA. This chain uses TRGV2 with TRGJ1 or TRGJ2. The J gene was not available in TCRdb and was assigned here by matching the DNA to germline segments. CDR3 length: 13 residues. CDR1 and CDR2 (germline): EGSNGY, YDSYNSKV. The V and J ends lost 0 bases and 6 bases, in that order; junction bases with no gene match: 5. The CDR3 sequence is CATWDGPSYKKLF. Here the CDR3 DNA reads TGTGCCACCTGGGACGGGCCGAGTTATAAGAAACTCTTT.

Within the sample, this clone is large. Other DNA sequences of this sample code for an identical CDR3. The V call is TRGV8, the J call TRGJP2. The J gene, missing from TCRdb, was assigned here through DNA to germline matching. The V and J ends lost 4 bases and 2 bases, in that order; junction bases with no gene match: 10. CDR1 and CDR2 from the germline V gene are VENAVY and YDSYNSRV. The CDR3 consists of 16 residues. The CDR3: CATWDLTLSSDWIKTF. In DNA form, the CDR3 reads TGTGCCACCTGGGACCTCACCCTGAGTAGTGATTGGATCAAGACGTTT.

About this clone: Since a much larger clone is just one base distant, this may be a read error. CDR3 protein: CAAWDREYKKLF. The CDR3 DNA reads as TGTGCCGCCTGGGACAGAGAATATAAGAAACTCTTT. The chain uses TRGV3 and TRGJ1 or TRGJ2. The J gene, absent from TCRdb, was called here by matching the DNA to germline. CDR1 and CDR2 (germline): VTNTFY, YDVSTARD (reference sequence). This CDR3 has 12 residues.

The CDR3 loop reads CALWEVQEKLF. The CDR3 nucleotides are TGTGCCTTGTGGGAGGTGCAGGAGAAACTCTTT. The gene calls are TRGV9 and TRGJ1 or TRGJ2. Since TCRdb gives no J gene, matching the DNA to germline was used here to assign it. Germline lookup yields CDR1 GITISATS and CDR2 ISYDGTV (reference sequence). V lost 0 bases to trimming and J lost 11 bases; unmatched junction nucleotides: 4. This CDR3 has 11 residues.

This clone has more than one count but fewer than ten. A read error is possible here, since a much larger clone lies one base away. Here the CDR3 reads CATRDGQGKKLF. Here the CDR3 DNA reads TGTGCCACCCGGGACGGGCAGGGTAAGAAACTCTTT. The chain carries TRGV2 and TRGJ1 or TRGJ2. Since TCRdb gives no J gene, matching the DNA to germline was used here to assign it. The CDR3 covers 12 residues. Germline assignment: CDR1 EGSNGY and CDR2 YDSYNSKV.

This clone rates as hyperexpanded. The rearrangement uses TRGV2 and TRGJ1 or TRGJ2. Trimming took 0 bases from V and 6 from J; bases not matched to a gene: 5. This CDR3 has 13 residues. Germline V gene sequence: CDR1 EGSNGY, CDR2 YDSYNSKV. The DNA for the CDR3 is TGTGCCACCTGGGACGGGCCGGGTTATAAGAAACTCTTT. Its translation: CATWDGPGYKKLF.

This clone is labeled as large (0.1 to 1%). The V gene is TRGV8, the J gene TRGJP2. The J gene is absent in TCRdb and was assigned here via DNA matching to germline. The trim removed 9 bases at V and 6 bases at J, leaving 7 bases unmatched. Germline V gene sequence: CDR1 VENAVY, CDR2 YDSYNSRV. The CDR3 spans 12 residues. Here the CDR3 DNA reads TGTGCCACCCCAGCGGGTGATTGGATCAAGACGTTT. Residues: CATPAGDWIKTF.

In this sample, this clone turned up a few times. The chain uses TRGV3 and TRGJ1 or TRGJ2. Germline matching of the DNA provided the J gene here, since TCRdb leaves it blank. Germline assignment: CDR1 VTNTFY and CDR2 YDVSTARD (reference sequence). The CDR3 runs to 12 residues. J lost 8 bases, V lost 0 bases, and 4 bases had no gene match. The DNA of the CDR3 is TGTGCCACCTGGGACAGGACGAATAAGAAACTCTTT. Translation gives CATWDRTNKKLF.

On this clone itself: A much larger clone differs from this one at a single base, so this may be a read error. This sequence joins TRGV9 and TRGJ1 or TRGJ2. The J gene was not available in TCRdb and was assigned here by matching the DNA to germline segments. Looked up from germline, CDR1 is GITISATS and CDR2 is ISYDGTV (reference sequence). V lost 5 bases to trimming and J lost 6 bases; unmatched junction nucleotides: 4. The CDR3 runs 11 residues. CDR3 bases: TGTGCCTTGTGGGGGGTTTATAAGAAACTCTTT. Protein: CALWGVYKKLF.

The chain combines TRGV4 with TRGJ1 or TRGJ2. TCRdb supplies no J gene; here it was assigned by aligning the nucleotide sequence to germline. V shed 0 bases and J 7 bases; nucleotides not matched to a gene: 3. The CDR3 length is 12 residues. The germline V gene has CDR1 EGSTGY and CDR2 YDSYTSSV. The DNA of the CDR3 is TGTGCCACCTGGGATGGGAAATATAAGAAACTCTTT. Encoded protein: CATWDGKYKKLF.